A single sample is the source of the 17 T cell receptor beta chains below, sequenced in a study of T cell responses to AZD1222 COVID-19 vaccine. Generated by immunoSEQ multiplex PCR, the TCRdb table keeps only in-frame clones and is missing some. The sample holds some 170,000 clones, 85% to 95% seen once. The material was peripheral blood, obtained on day 0 of AZD1222 vaccination. Every receptor here comes from an adult in good health.

V usage is TRBV9 and J usage is TRBJ2-1, with 7 bases matching TRBD1. With 3 bases clipped from V and 9 bases from J, the junction kept 3 bases outside the gene matches. The CDR3 loop spans 12 amino acids. From germline, CDR1 is SGDLS and CDR2 YYNGEE. The CDR3 nucleotides read TGTGCCAGCAGCGAGGGGGCAGGTGAGCAGTTCTTC. Protein product: CASSEGAGEQFF.

This clone was recorded only once. The chain has TRBV7-9 and TRBJ2-1; D might be TRBD1 or TRBD2, each matching 5 bases. Trimming removed 4 bases from V and 6 bases from J, with 16 bases in between. From germline, CDR1 is SEHNR and CDR2 FQNEAQ (reference sequence). This CDR3 region has 15 residues. The CDR3 DNA is TGTGCCAGCAGCTCGTGGGCATGGGGGATCAATGAGCAGTTCTTC. Protein sequence: CASSSWAWGINEQFF.

V is TRBV10-3 and J is TRBJ2-7; 10 bases line up with TRBD1. Per germline, CDR1 ENHRY and CDR2 SYGVKD. This CDR3 contains 15 residues. J lost 7 bases, V lost 5 bases, and 11 bases had no gene match. The CDR3: CAISPGQGRPGEQYF. DNA of the CDR3: TGTGCCATCAGTCCGGGACAGGGGCGACCGGGGGAGCAGTACTTC.

The rearrangement joins TRBV2 to TRBJ1-5; possibly TRBD1 for D (5 bases). CDR1 SNHLY and CDR2 FYNNEI come from the germline V gene. CDR3 length: 16 residues. Trimming pared 4 bases from V and 2 bases from J, leaving 15 bases between. In DNA form, the CDR3 reads TGTGCCAGCAGTGTAAATGGGGGTGCTGGCAATCAGCCCCAGCATTTT. This sequence encodes CASSVNGGAGNQPQHF.

This chain joins TRBV7-2 and TRBJ1-2, with TRBD1 as a possible D gene (6 bases). CDR3 size: 12 residues. The germline V and J ends were trimmed by 5 bases and 5 bases, with 9 bases remaining between them. The germline V gene encodes CDR1 SGHTA and CDR2 FQGNSA. This chain's CDR3 is CASSPTGYGYTF. For the CDR3, the DNA is TGTGCCAGCAGCCCTACAGGGTATGGCTACACCTTC.

This clone was recorded once. V gene TRBV30 combines with J gene TRBJ2-5; a possible D gene is TRBD2 (5 bases). Germline CDR1 GTSNPN, CDR2 SVGIG (reference sequence). This CDR3 has 15 amino acids. Trimming stripped 0 bases from V and 5 bases from J, with 16 bases between. The CDR3 reads CAWSVPVRRWETQYF. The DNA of the CDR3 is TGTGCCTGGAGTGTACCCGTACGGAGGTGGGAGACCCAGTACTTC.

The chain employs TRBV10-3 and TRBJ2-2; D may be TRBD1 (5 bases). This CDR3 is built from 15 residues. Trimming took off 6 bases at V and 5 bases at J, with 16 bases between the two ends. CDR1 and CDR2 from the germline V gene are ENHRY and SYGVKD. The CDR3 coding sequence is TGTGCCATCAGGGTGGGGCAAGACGTTACCGGGGAGCTGTTTTTT. Translation gives CAIRVGQDVTGELFF.

J is TRBJ2-7 and V is TRBV4-1; 8 bases are shared with TRBD2. The CDR3 length is 16 residues. The ends lost 0 bases at V and 3 bases at J; junction bases unmatched: 7. Germline CDR1 is MGHRA and CDR2 is YSYEKL. The CDR3 DNA is TGCGCCAGCAGCCAAGATGGCTTAAGCGGGGGCTACGAGCAGTACTTC. Its translation: CASSQDGLSGGYEQYF.

V usage is TRBV12-5 and J usage is TRBJ2-2; D remains unclear. The germline gives CDR1 LGHNT, CDR2 FRNRAP. Trimming cost V 0 bases and J 8 bases, with 4 bases left between them. The CDR3 runs 12 residues. CDR3 protein: CASGLVTGELFF. CDR3 DNA sequence: TGTGCTAGTGGTTTGGTAACTGGGGAGCTGTTTTTT.

The J gene is TRBJ1-6, the V gene TRBV19, with 9 bases lining up with TRBD1. V was clipped by 10 bases and J by 8 bases; unmatched bases: 12. CDR1 is LNHDA, CDR2 SQIVND, per germline (reference sequence). The CDR3 has 15 residues. The DNA of the CDR3 is TGTGCCACCCAGACCGGGACAGGGACGGATTCACCCCTCCACTTT. Residues: CATQTGTGTDSPLHF.

The J gene is TRBJ1-2, the V gene TRBV5-1, with D perhaps TRBD1 (6 bases). CDR1 is SGHRS, CDR2 YFSETQ, per germline. Trimming shortened V by 2 bases and J by 7 bases, and 18 bases separated the two germline ends. This CDR3 contains 15 residues. The CDR3: CASSFGQGSSSGYTF. CDR3 DNA sequence: TGCGCCAGCAGCTTTGGGCAGGGGTCGTCGTCTGGCTACACCTTC.

J is TRBJ1-1 and V is TRBV7-8; 8 nucleotides match TRBD1. V lost 5 bases and J lost 4; bases outside the gene matches: 6. Germline assignment: CDR1 SGHVS and CDR2 FQNEAQ. The CDR3 covers 14 residues. The CDR3 loop reads CASSHGQGVTEAFF. CDR3 nucleotides: TGTGCCAGCAGCCACGGACAGGGAGTCACTGAAGCTTTCTTT.

This clone was counted once. The rearrangement joins TRBV7-9 to TRBJ1-4, with TRBD1 matching 7 bases. In germline, CDR1 is SEHNR, CDR2 FQNEAQ (reference sequence). Trimming cost V 5 bases and J 4 bases; bases outside gene matches: 7. The CDR3 has 15 amino acids. The CDR3 nucleotides read TGTGCCAGCAGCCCATGGGACAGACGTAATGAAAAACTGTTTTTT. Translation gives CASSPWDRRNEKLFF.

The rearrangement uses TRBV6-5 and TRBJ1-1; D unclear. V lost 4 bases to trimming and J lost 2 bases, with 8 bases between them. This CDR3 contains 13 residues. Germline-derived CDR1 and CDR2 are MNHEY and SVGAGI. CDR3 nucleotide sequence: TGTGCCAGCAGTTTTACACCAAACACTGAAGCTTTCTTT. Encoded protein: CASSFTPNTEAFF.

This chain joins TRBV4-3 and TRBJ1-2; D is unresolved. Per germline, CDR1 LGHNA and CDR2 YSLEER. This CDR3 is 16 amino acids long. The ends were cut back, 0 bases at V and 3 bases at J, with 14 bases in the middle. CDR3 in DNA: TGCGCCAGCAGCCAAGACTTGAGGACGGACTACTATGGCTACACCTTC. The encoded protein is CASSQDLRTDYYGYTF.

The chain joins TRBV9 to TRBJ1-2, with 7 positions matching TRBD1. Germline CDR1 SGDLS, CDR2 YYNGEE. The CDR3 length is 14 residues. J was trimmed by 2 bases and V by 3 bases; bases with no gene match: 4. CDR3 sequence reads: CASSGTGANYGYTF. As DNA, the CDR3 is TGTGCCAGCAGCGGGACAGGAGCCAACTATGGCTACACCTTC. The complete variable domain, with remaining parts taken from reference TRBV9 and TRBJ1-2, reads DSGVTQTPKHLITATGQRVTLRCSPRSGDLSVYWYQQSLDQGLQFLIQYYNGEERAKGNILERFSAQQFPDLHSELNLSSLELGDSALYFCASSGTGANYGYTFGSGTRLTVV.

This CDR3 reads CSAVGASGGTYNEQFF. CDR3 coding DNA: TGCAGCGCTGTGGGGGCTAGCGGGGGCACCTACAATGAGCAGTTCTTC. The V call is TRBV29-1, the J call TRBJ2-1; 10 bases match TRBD2. Germline trimming cut 7 bases from V and 2 bases from J; bases unmatched to any gene: 11. Germline assignment: CDR1 SQVTM and CDR2 ANQGSEA. The CDR3 length is 16 residues.